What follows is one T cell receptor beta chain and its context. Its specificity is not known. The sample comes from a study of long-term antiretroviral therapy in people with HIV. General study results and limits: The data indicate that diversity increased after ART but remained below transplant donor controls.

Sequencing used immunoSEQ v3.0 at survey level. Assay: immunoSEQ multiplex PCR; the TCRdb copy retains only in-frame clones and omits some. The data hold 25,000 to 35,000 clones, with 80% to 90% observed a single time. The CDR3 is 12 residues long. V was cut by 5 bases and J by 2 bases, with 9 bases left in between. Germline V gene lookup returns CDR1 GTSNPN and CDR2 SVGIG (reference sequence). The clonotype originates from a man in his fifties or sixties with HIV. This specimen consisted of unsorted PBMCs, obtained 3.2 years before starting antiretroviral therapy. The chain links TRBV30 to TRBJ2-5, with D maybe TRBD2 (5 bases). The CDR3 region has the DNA TGTGCCTGGGGACTCTCACAAGAGACCCAGTACTTC. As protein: CAWGLSQETQYF.